This T cell receptor beta chain was recovered during a study of T cell responses to AZD1222 COVID-19 vaccine. Study-wide results and caveats: Reportedly, close to half of spike-specific TCRs are directed against unmutated variant regions.

Profiling relied on immunoSEQ multiplex PCR, and the TCRdb table lists in-frame clones only, not all of them. The repertoire consists of about 150,000 clones, with approximately 90% occurring once and the leading ten covering 1.5%. As for this clone: Its specificity is not known.

This material consisted of peripheral blood, taken on day 0 of AZD1222 vaccination. The sequence derives from an adult in good health.

CDR3 coding DNA: TGTGCCAGCTCAACCACAGAAGGGAACACTGAAGCTTTCTTT. It translates to CASSTTEGNTEAFF. The chain joins TRBV18 to TRBJ1-1; D is unclear. V dropped 5 bases and J dropped 1 base, with 11 bases sitting between them. The CDR3 length is 14 residues. Per the germline V gene, CDR1 is KGHSH and CDR2 is LQKENI.